The clone carrying this TCR beta chain was seen a few times. Trimming cost V 6 bases and J 5 bases; bases outside gene matches: 0. Germline lookup yields CDR1 MNHEY and CDR2 SVGAGI. The CDR3 covers 12 residues. The data stem from a study of blood T cell repertoires in COVID-19. Study as a whole: The analysed material was cDNA or gDNA that came from T cells, B-cell-depleted T cells, or PBMCs.

In the source study's methods: Quantification of nucleated cells was approximated via reference gene primer amplification. Sequencing used immunoSEQ multiplex PCR; TCRdb keeps in-frame clones, though not all of them. D and trimming come from the DNA, and the V and J calls and clone size come from that table. The data show some 340,000 clones, around 83% seen once. In assigning cohorts, the study relied on participant-reported clinical history. The V call is TRBV6-5, the J call TRBJ1-4; 7 bases match TRBD1. The sequenced material came from PBMCs or T cells enriched from blood (not recorded which). This TCR came from a woman between 45 and 65 years old who had recovered from COVID-19. The CDR3 sequence: CASRGQNEKLFF. The CDR3 DNA is TGTGCCAGCAGGGGACAGAATGAAAAACTGTTTTTT.